The clone carrying this T cell receptor (beta chain) was counted at least ten times. Its antigen is unidentified. These data originate in a study of CD8 T cells in ankylosing spondylitis. Germline loops: CDR1 SGHRS, CDR2 YFSETQ. Trimming took 4 bases from V and 8 from J, leaving 16 bases between them. The CDR3 is 14 amino acids. Making the TCR beta libraries involved quantitative 5'-RACE with molecular barcodes. From the 5' RACE reads, TCRdb called clonotypes with MiXCR, one entry per CDR3 protein. The profile shows 200,000 to 250,000 distinct CDR3 sequences, around 6.6% of them singletons. Study-level points and caveats: Earlier reports found some motif variants in synovial fluid and blood in reactive arthritis. In ankylosing spondylitis patients, matched synovial fluid reportedly showed significant enrichment of disease-linked clones. A motif in TCR beta, a set of eight highly homologous variants, appeared characteristic of ankylosing spondylitis blood.

The chain combines TRBV5-1 with TRBJ2-1, with D maybe TRBD2 (6 bases). This receptor was taken from a male donor with ankylosing spondylitis. Material for sequencing was blood, either unsorted or a sorted T cell fraction (not recorded which). The CDR3 region has the DNA TGCGCCAGCAGCCCCTCCGGCCGACTAGATGAGCAGTTCTTC. It codes for CASSPSGRLDEQFF.